This T cell receptor (beta chain) was captured in a study of blood T cell repertoires in COVID-19. Study-wide context: Spain, Italy and the United States supplied samples that represented acute and convalescent COVID-19. T cells, B-cell-depleted T cells, or PBMCs provided the cDNA or gDNA that served as material.

In the original analysis: Estimates of nucleated cell counts were drawn from the amplification of reference gene primers. Generated by immunoSEQ multiplex PCR, the TCRdb table keeps only in-frame clones and is missing some. D and trimming come from the DNA, and the V and J calls and clone size come from that table. The sample yields more than 45,000 clones, about 90% seen once. Sequencing was done on a sample of peripheral blood. The sequence was collected from a human donor with active COVID-19. The donor label of this sample is uncertain.

The CDR3 is CASALAGEYNEQFF. Written as DNA, the CDR3 is TGTGCCAGTGCACTAGCGGGGGAGTACAATGAGCAGTTCTTC. This sequence joins TRBV27 and TRBJ2-1; 11 bases are shared with TRBD2. CDR3 length equals 14 residues. The germline V gene has CDR1 MNHEY and CDR2 SMNVEV (reference sequence). The ends lost 9 bases at V and 4 bases at J; junction bases unmatched: 5.